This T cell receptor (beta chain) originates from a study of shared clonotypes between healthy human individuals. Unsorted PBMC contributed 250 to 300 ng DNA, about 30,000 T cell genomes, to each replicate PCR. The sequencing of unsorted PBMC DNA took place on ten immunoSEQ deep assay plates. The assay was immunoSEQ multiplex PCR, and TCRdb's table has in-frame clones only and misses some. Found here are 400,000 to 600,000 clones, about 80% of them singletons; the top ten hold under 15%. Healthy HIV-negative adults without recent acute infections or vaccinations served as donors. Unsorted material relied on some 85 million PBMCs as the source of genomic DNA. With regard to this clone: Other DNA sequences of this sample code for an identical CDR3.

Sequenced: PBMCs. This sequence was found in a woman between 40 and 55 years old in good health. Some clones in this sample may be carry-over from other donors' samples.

CDR3 coding DNA: TGTGCCACCAGCAGAGACAGGGGATCGGGCGAGCAGTACTTC. This sequence encodes CATSRDRGSGEQYF. The gene calls are TRBV15 and TRBJ2-7; possibly TRBD1 for D (6 bases). This CDR3 comprises 14 residues. The germline V gene has CDR1 LNHNV and CDR2 YYDKDF (reference sequence). Trimming pared 0 bases from V and 6 bases from J, leaving 12 bases between.